This T cell receptor beta chain was observed in a study of CD8+CD57+ T cells in acquired aplastic anemia. On the study more broadly: Sorted CD4+ and CD8+ cells yielded DNA averaging around 3.2 ug.

TCR beta VDJ combinations and CDR3 sequences were profiled from genomic DNA. TCRdb fed the reads into MiXCR, producing one record per CDR3 protein. The profile covers under 350,000 distinct CDR3 sequences, with 45% to 65% appearing a single time and 1% to 1.5% taken by the ten largest. CDR3 length: 13 amino acids. Trimming cost V 4 bases and J 2 bases, with 9 bases left between them. Germline CDR1 is KGHSY and CDR2 is FQNENV. Findings of the study overall: The same twenty-nine CD8+ CDR3 sequences occurred in patients and in controls.

The sample holds a few counts of this clonotype. Its specificity is unknown. Those patients picked for sequencing had displayed CD8+CD57+ cell expansion on flow cytometry. All participating patients were living with severe acquired aplastic anemia. The origin of this receptor is a human donor with aplastic anemia. Sequenced sample: sorted CD4+, CD8+, or CD8+CD57+ T cells (not recorded which) from PBMCs. The V call is TRBV16, the J call TRBJ2-7, with D possibly being TRBD1 (6 bases). In DNA form, the CDR3 reads TGTGCCAGCAGCCGACAGGCGGCCTACGAGCAGTACTTC. Its protein product is CASSRQAAYEQYF. Full variable domain (remainder filled in from reference TRBV16 and TRBJ2-7): GEEVAQTPKHLVRGEGQKAKLYCAPIKGHSYVFWYQQVLKNEFKFLISFQNENVFDETGMPKERFSAKCLPNSPCSLEIQATKLEDSAVYFCASSRQAAYEQYFGPGTRLTVT.